This T cell receptor (beta chain) was found in a study of cytomegalovirus exposure and HLA in healthy donors. Study-level background: A previous analysis identified approximately 120 million unique TCR beta sequences derived from around 200 million T cells.

Details on this clone: Its target is not known.

The study, taken as a whole, reports: Specificity of a few CMV-associated chains for CMV antigens was verified in vitro. A list of more than 150 TCR beta chains associated with cytomegalovirus was given.

The CDR3 loop spans 15 amino acids. Germline CDR1 and CDR2: SGHKS and YYEKEE (reference sequence). With V trimmed by 3 bases and J by 7 bases, 11 bases remained unmatched. Use of 60 Vbeta and 13 Jbeta primers characterized the PCR. Method: immunoSEQ multiplex PCR; TCRdb's copy keeps in-frame clones and lacks some. Its table records some 150,000 clones. Sequencing used PBMCs. V usage is TRBV5-5 and J usage is TRBJ2-7; 9 bases are a match to TRBD1. The receptor comes from a young woman in good health and CMV-seronegative. The CDR3 DNA follows: TGTGCCAGCAGCTGGGAGGACAGGGGCCATCTAGAGCAGTACGTC. Translation gives CASSWEDRGHLEQYV.